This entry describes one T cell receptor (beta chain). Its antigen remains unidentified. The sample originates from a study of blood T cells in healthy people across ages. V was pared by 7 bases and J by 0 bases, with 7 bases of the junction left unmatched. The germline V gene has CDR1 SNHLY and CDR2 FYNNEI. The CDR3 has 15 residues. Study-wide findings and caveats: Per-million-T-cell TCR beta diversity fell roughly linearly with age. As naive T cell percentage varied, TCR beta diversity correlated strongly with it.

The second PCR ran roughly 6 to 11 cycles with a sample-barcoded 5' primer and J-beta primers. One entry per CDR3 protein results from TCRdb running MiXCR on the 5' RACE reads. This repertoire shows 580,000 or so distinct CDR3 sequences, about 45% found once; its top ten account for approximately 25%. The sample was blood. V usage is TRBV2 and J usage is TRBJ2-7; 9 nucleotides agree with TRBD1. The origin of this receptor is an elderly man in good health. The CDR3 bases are TGTGCCAGCATCGTCGGGACAGGGTACTCCTACGAGCAGTACTTC. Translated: CASIVGTGYSYEQYF.